These T cell receptor beta chains were read from a single sample in a study of blood T cell repertoires in COVID-19. The assay was immunoSEQ multiplex PCR, and TCRdb's table has in-frame clones only and misses some. This sample has 230,000 or so clones, with less than 90% found just once. The material sequenced was peripheral blood. These receptor sequences come from a man in his forties or fifties with active or convalescent COVID-19. Both conserved end residues are part of each CDR3. The order of the fields is V gene, CDR3 length, D gene, CDR3 protein. D genes are given only for firm matches.

>TRBV6-5|14|NA
CASTQGLTNYGYTF
>TRBV4-2|16|NA
CASSQSGARGNQPQHF
>TRBV20-1|17|NA
CSASPEGGQIYYNEQFF
>TRBV6-4|16|TRBD2
CASSIRLAANTGELFF
>TRBV27|19|TRBD1
CASSLFQRSTRTGGLEQFF
>TRBV5-1|14|TRBD2
CASTLAGGNYEQYF
>TRBV28|12|NA
CASSHRMDTQYF
>TRBV10-2|13|TRBD1
CAGQGQLNTEAFF
>TRBV28|15|TRBD1
CASSSWDRAAYGYTF
>TRBV19|15|TRBD1
CASSIGQGHPAAQHF
>TRBV19|15|NA
CASSMGVGGTGELFF
>TRBV2|13|NA
CASSRGVRGALHF
>TRBV7-8|15|TRBD1
CASSVIGQENTEAFF
>TRBV7-9|15|NA
CASSLPGGSNEKLFF
>TRBV5-1|13|NA
CASSLGLNQPQHF
>TRBV28|14|TRBD1
CASTYRGSGNTIYF
>TRBV5-1|16|TRBD2
CASRVDSRETYYEQYF
>TRBV2|13|NA
CASCPQLNTEAFF
>TRBV7-3|14|TRBD1
CASSSLGQGYGYTF
>TRBV29-1|12|NA
CSAPTAYNEQFF
>TRBV11-2|11|NA
CASSLAGGAFF
>TRBV3-1/TRBV3-2|15|TRBD1
CASSRGQGVNNEQFF
>TRBV28|14|NA
CASSLAPETGELFF
>TRBV13|17|TRBD1
CASSYLGQGGMNTEAFF
>TRBV3-1/TRBV3-2|12|NA
CASSQIAGEAFF
>TRBV7-9|14|TRBD2
CASSSSTSGYEQYF
>TRBV28|15|NA
CASSFLPRNNSPLHF
>TRBV4-1|17|TRBD2
CASSHLAGTHNQETQYF
>TRBV6-1|16|NA
CASSEALGGVNYGYTF
>TRBV7-8|17|NA
CASSLYLGSLAYNEQFF
>TRBV7-8|13|TRBD2
CASSTRREGEQFF
>TRBV2|12|NA
CASSAVETEAFF
>TRBV7-9|12|NA
CASSLALFEAFF
>TRBV19|16|NA
CASSSGQRGTNTEAFF
>TRBV3-1/TRBV3-2|17|NA
CASSLVRALSSYNEQFF
>TRBV19|15|NA
CASTSLEGGTDTQYF
>TRBV10-1|15|NA
CASSEIPLEEDGYTF
>TRBV5-1|15|TRBD1
CASSTLPGQGGYAFF
>TRBV2|13|NA
CASSGLWNTEAFF
>TRBV18|16|NA
CASSSIGGLSTYEQYF
>TRBV5-1|15|NA
CASSPRQSSGNTIYF
>TRBV4-1|19|TRBD2
CASSQTPLAGISSSGELFF
>TRBV2|13|TRBD1
CASRGQGNTEAFF
>TRBV7-8|17|TRBD1
CASSFLFRDRGSYEQYF
>TRBV30|13|TRBD1
CAWQRQGMKGYTF
>TRBV11-2|14|NA
CASSQSGLDNEQFF
>TRBV28|11|NA
CASSQGLGYTF
>TRBV19|13|TRBD1
CASSISRGDGYTF
>TRBV12-3/TRBV12-4|13|NA
CASNMNNYSPLHF
>TRBV7-2|15|NA
CASSLRAKTGYGYTF